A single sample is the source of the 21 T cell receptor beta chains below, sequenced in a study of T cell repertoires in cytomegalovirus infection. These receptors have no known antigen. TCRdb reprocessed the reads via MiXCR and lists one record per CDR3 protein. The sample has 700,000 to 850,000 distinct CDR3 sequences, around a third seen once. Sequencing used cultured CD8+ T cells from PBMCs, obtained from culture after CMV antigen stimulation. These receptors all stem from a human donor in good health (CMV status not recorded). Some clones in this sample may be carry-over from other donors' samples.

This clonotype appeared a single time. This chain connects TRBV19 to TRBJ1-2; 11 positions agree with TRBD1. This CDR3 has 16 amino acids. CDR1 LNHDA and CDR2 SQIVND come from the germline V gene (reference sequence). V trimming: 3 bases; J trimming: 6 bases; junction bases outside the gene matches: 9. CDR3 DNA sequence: TGTGCCAGTAGTATTGGAGGACAGGGGGCGGGTAATGGCTACACCTTC. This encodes CASSIGGQGAGNGYTF.

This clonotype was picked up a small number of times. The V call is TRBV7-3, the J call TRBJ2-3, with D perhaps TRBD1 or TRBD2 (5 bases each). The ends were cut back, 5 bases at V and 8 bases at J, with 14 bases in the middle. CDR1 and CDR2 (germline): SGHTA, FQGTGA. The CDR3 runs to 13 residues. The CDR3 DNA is TGTGCCAGCAGCCCCAATGGGGGTGGTACGCAGTATTTT. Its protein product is CASSPNGGGTQYF.

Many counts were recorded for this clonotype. CDR3 DNA: TGTGCCAGCAGCTTATATTTCGTAGGGGCGAACACTGAAGCTTTCTTT. Translating gives CASSLYFVGANTEAFF. J is TRBJ1-1 and V is TRBV7-2; possibly TRBD1 for D (5 bases). The V end lost 2 bases, the J end lost 1 base, and 14 bases lay between the germline ends. The CDR3 runs to 16 residues. CDR1 is SGHTA and CDR2 is FQGNSA in the germline V gene.

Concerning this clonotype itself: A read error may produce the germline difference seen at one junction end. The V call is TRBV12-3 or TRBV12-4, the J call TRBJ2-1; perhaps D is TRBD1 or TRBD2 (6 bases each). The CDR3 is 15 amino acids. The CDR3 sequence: CVSTQGWRASNEQFF. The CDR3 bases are TGTGTCAGCACCCAGGGGTGGAGGGCTTCTAATGAGCAGTTCTTC.

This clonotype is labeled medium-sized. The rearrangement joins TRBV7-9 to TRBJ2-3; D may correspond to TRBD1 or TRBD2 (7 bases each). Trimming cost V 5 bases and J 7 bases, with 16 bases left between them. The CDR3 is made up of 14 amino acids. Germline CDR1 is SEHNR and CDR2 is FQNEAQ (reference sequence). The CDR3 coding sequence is TGTGCCAGCAGCCCAGGGGAGGGGGCAAATACGCAGTATTTT. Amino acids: CASSPGEGANTQYF.

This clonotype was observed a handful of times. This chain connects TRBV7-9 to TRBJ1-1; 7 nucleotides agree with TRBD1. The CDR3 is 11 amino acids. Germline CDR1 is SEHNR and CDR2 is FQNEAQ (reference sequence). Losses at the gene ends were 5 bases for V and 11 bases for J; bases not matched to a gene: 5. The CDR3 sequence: CASSADRRAFF. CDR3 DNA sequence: TGTGCCAGCAGCGCGGACAGGCGGGCTTTCTTT.

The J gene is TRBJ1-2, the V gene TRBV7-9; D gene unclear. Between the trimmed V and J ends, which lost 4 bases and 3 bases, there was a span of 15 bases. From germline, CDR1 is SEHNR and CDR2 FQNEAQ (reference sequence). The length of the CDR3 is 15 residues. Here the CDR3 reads CASSSRRGLDYGYTF. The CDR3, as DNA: TGTGCCAGCAGCTCCCGCCGGGGATTAGACTATGGCTACACCTTC.

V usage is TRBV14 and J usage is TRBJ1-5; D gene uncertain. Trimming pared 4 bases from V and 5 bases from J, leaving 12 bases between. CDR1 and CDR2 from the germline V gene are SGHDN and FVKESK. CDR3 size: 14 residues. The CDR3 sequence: CASSPIHVDQPQHF. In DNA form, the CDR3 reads TGTGCCAGCAGCCCCATTCATGTGGATCAGCCCCAGCATTTT.

CDR3 DNA: TGTGCCAGCAGCCCTCATACGACCGACAGGGCGGGACAGCCCCAGCATTTT. The encoded protein is CASSPHTTDRAGQPQHF. The chain joins TRBV12-3 or TRBV12-4 to TRBJ1-5, with 7 bases aligning to TRBD1. The CDR3 has 17 residues. J lost 7 bases, V lost 6 bases, and 18 bases had no gene match.

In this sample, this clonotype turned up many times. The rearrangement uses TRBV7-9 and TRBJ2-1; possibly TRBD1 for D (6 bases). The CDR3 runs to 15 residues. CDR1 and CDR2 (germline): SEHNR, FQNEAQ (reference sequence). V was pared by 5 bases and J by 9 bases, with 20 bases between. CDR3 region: CASSPRNRAGGEQFF. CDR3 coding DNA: TGTGCCAGCAGCCCTCGGAACAGGGCCGGTGGTGAGCAGTTCTTC.

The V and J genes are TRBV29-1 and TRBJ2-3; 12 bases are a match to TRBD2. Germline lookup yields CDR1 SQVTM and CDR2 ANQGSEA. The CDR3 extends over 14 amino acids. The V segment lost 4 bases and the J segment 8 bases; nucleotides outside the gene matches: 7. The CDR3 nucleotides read TGCAGCGTTGGGACTAGCGGGGCGGTCGGTACGCAGTATTTT. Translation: CSVGTSGAVGTQYF.

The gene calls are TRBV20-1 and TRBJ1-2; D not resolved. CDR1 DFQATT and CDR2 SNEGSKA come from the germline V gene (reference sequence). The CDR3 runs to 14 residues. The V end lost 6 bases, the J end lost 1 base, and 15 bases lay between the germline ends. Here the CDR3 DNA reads TGCAGTGCCTGGAGTCAGAAGGTTAACTATGGCTACACCTTC. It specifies CSAWSQKVNYGYTF.

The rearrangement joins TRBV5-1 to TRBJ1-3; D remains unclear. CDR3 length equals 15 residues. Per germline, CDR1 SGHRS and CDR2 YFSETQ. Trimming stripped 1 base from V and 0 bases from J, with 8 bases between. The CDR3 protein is CASSLPSASGNTIYF. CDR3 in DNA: TGCGCCAGCAGCTTGCCCTCGGCCTCTGGAAACACCATATATTTT.

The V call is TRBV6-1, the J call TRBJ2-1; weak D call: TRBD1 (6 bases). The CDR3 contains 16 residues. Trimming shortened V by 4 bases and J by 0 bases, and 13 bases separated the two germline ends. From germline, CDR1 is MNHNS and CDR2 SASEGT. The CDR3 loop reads CASSGDGQSSYNEQFF. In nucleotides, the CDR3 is TGTGCCAGCAGTGGGGACGGACAGAGCTCCTACAATGAGCAGTTCTTC.

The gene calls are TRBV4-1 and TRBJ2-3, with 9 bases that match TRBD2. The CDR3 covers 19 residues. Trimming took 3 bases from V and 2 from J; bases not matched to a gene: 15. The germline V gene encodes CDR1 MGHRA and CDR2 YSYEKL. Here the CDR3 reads CASSQTIGGLAGTTDTQYF. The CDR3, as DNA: TGCGCCAGCAGCCAGACCATCGGCGGGCTAGCGGGGACCACAGATACGCAGTATTTT.

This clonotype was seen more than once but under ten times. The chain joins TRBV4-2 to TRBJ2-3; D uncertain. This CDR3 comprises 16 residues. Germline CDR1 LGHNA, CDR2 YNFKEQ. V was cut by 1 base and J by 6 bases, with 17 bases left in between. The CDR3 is CASSQARDPGWDTQYF. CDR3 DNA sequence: TGTGCCAGCAGCCAAGCGAGAGACCCTGGATGGGATACGCAGTATTTT.

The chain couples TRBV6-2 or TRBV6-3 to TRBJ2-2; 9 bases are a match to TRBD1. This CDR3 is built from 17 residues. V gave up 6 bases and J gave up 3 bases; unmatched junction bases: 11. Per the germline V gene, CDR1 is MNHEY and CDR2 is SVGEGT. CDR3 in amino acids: CASSRDRVWAYTGELFF. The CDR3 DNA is TGTGCCAGCAGCCGGGACAGGGTTTGGGCCTACACCGGGGAGCTGTTTTTT.

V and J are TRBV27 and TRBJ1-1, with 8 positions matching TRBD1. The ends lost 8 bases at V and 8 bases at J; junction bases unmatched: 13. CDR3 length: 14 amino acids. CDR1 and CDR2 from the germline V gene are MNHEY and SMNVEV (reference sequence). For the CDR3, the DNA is TGTGCCAGCGCCGCCTTGGACAGGGAGGGAGAAGCTTTCTTT. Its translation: CASAALDREGEAFF.

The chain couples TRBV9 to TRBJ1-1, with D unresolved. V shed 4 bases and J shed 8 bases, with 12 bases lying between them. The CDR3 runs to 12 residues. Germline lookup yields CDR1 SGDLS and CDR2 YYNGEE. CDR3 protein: CASSTEGREAFF. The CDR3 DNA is TGTGCCAGCAGCACCGAGGGCCGAGAAGCTTTCTTT.

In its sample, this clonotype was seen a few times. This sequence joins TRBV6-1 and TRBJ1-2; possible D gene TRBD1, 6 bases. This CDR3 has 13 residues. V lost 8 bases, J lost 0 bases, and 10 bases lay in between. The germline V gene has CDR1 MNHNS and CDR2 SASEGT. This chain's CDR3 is CASGQTTNYGYTF. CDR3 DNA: TGTGCCAGCGGACAGACTACTAACTATGGCTACACCTTC.

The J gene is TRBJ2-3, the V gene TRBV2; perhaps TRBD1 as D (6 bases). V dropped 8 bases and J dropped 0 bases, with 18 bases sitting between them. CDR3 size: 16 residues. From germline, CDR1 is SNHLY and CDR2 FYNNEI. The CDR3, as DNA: TGTGCCAGCCCGGACGAAACAGGGTTTAGCACAGATACGCAGTATTTT. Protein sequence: CASPDETGFSTDTQYF.